This T cell receptor (beta chain) stems from a study of blood T cell repertoires in COVID-19. About the research overall: In each case, the material was cDNA or gDNA derived from T cells, B-cell-depleted T cells, or PBMCs.

TCRdb's table, derived via immunoSEQ multiplex PCR, lists solely in-frame clones and lacks some. The sample gives roughly 18,000 clones, more than 75% of which show up once; roughly 16% is in the top ten. The source is a human donor in a cohort sampled during active COVID-19. The sample consisted of peripheral blood.

The CDR3 bases are TGTGCCAGCAGTGACCGAACAGGGGGCTTCTATGATCAGCCCCAGCATTTT. Translation gives CASSDRTGGFYDQPQHF. The chain uses TRBV6-1 and TRBJ1-5; TRBD1 agrees at 9 bases. The CDR3 has 17 amino acids. CDR1 and CDR2 from the germline V gene are MNHNS and SASEGT. J was trimmed by 5 bases and V by 3 bases; bases with no gene match: 11.